This T cell receptor (beta chain) derives from a study of T cell responses to AZD1222 COVID-19 vaccine. This CDR3 spans 14 amino acids. Sequencing was performed with immunoSEQ multiplex PCR; in TCRdb, only in-frame clones are kept and a portion is missing. This table holds 70,000 to 90,000 clones, approximately 83% found once. Sequenced material: peripheral blood, taken 28 days after the second AZD1222 dose. The chain links TRBV21-1 to TRBJ1-2. TRBV21-1 is a pseudogene segment. The source is an adult who received the AZD1222 COVID-19 vaccine. The CDR3 sequence: CASSKGDGVYGYTF. DNA for the CDR3: TGTGCCAGCAGCAAGGGGGACGGAGTATATGGCTACACCTTC.